Each of the 27 T cell receptor beta chains below was sequenced from the same sample in a study of T cell responses to AZD1222 COVID-19 vaccine (dated by TCRdb to about 2021). The protocol used for the library was the immunoSEQ multiplex PCR assay. TCRdb stores this immuneACCESS table with in-frame sequences only. Part of the clones is absent; in the studies checked, under half of the shortfall reflects unresolved V genes, and no reason is known for the rest. In this sample the table shows more than 80,000 clones, around 90% of which occur a single time. The ten largest clones add up to 9% to 12% of the sample. This specimen's time point label, interpreted: baseline before first vaccination. In the paper's terms, the treatment or condition label means: meningococcal conjugate vaccine given as trial control. The sample here was peripheral blood, taken on day 0 of MenACWY control vaccination. These receptors were collected from an adult in good health.

V and J are TRBV2 and TRBJ1-5; 9 bases match TRBD1. The CDR3 covers 15 residues. Germline lookup yields CDR1 SNHLY and CDR2 FYNNEI. The ends lost 1 base at V and 2 bases at J; junction bases unmatched: 0. Here the CDR3 reads CASSEGTGGNQPQHF. The CDR3 coding sequence is TGTGCCAGCAGTGAAGGGACAGGGGGCAATCAGCCCCAGCATTTT.

V usage is TRBV5-6 and J usage is TRBJ1-2; a possible D gene is TRBD1 (6 bases). Trimming removed 0 bases from V and 1 base from J, with 16 bases in between. The CDR3 has 17 amino acids. Germline-derived CDR1 and CDR2 are SGHDT and YYEEEE. The CDR3: CASSLVRDKWGNYGYTF. The CDR3 bases are TGTGCCAGCAGCTTGGTAAGGGACAAGTGGGGTAACTATGGCTACACCTTC.

This sequence joins TRBV7-8 and TRBJ1-2; D gene uncertain. The CDR3 is 12 amino acids. The germline CDR1 and CDR2 sequences are SGHVS and FQNEAQ. V lost 1 base and J lost 5, with 5 bases in between. This CDR3 reads CASSLVGYGYTF. The CDR3 nucleotides read TGTGCCAGCAGCTTAGTAGGATATGGCTACACCTTC. The entire variable domain, with the rest obtained from reference TRBV7-8 and TRBJ1-2, is as follows: GAGVSQSPRYKVAKRGQDVALRCDPISGHVSLFWYQQALGQGPEFLTYFQNEAQLDKSGLPSDRFFAERPEGSVSTLKIQRTQQEDSAVYLCASSLVGYGYTFGSGTRLTVV.

The CDR3 loop is CASSYTQSLAGSTYNEQFF. For the CDR3, the DNA is TGTGCCAGCAGTTACACGCAATCATTAGCGGGTTCGACCTACAATGAGCAGTTCTTC. The chain is built from TRBV6-2 or TRBV6-3 and TRBJ2-1; 7 bases match TRBD2. Germline V gene data show CDR1 as MNHEY and CDR2 as SVGEGT. This CDR3 region has 19 residues. After removal of 2 bases from V and 2 bases from J, the junction contained 15 bases not matched to a gene.

V usage is TRBV21-1 and J usage is TRBJ1-5; TRBD1, as called in the table, went unchecked against the DNA. TRBV21-1 is a known pseudogene. The CDR3 extends over 18 amino acids. DNA for the CDR3: TGTGCCAGCAGCAAAAGGCCACAGGGGGATTATTCGGGTGGGCCCCAGCATTTT. This sequence encodes CASSKRPQGDYSGGPQHF.

The rearrangement uses TRBV7-8 and TRBJ1-3; no clear D gene. CDR3 length equals 12 residues. Germline V gene lookup returns CDR1 SGHVS and CDR2 FQNEAQ. The V and J ends lost 5 bases and 9 bases respectively, with 11 bases between them. CDR3 amino acids: CASSPNYGTIYF. The CDR3 DNA sequence: TGTGCCAGCAGCCCAAATTATGGCACCATATATTTT.

Written as DNA, the CDR3 is TGTGCCAGCAGCCCCGGGGGCGGTCGGTACCAAGAGACCCAGTACTTC. It codes for CASSPGGGRYQETQYF. V and J are TRBV27 and TRBJ2-5; D assignment may be TRBD1 or TRBD2 (6 bases each). The CDR3 length is 16 residues. Germline-derived CDR1 and CDR2 are MNHEY and SMNVEV (reference sequence). V was clipped by 6 bases and J by 0 bases, with 17 bases between them.

The chain couples TRBV7-6 to TRBJ2-1, with 8 bases identical to TRBD2. CDR3 size: 15 residues. Per the germline V gene, CDR1 is SGHVS and CDR2 is FNYEAQ. J was trimmed by 4 bases and V by 1 base; bases with no gene match: 3. DNA for the CDR3: TGTGCCAGCAGCTTAGGTAGCGGGGATTACAATGAGCAGTTCTTC. It is translated as CASSLGSGDYNEQFF.

J is TRBJ1-1 and V is TRBV19; 7 bases are a match to TRBD1. Germline loops: CDR1 LNHDA, CDR2 SQIVND (reference sequence). The CDR3 extends over 13 amino acids. J gave up 6 bases and V 4 bases, and 5 bases lay outside the gene matches. CDR3: CASSKTGFAEAFF. The CDR3 nucleotides read TGTGCCAGTAGTAAGACAGGGTTTGCTGAAGCTTTCTTT.

This chain uses TRBV5-1 with TRBJ1-4, with D possibly being TRBD1 (5 bases). CDR1 is SGHRS, CDR2 YFSETQ, per germline. The CDR3 consists of 18 residues. V lost 0 bases, J lost 2 bases, and 17 bases lay in between. The CDR3 is CASSLGSSSGNTNEKLFF. CDR3 coding DNA: TGCGCCAGCAGCTTGGGGTCCTCTTCAGGGAACACTAATGAAAAACTGTTTTTT.

The genes are TRBV5-4 and TRBJ2-1; TRBD2 agrees at 16 bases. Looked up from germline, CDR1 is SGHNT and CDR2 is YYREEE (reference sequence). This CDR3 comprises 15 residues. Trimming removed 4 bases from V and 10 bases from J; junction bases left unmatched: 5. The DNA for the CDR3 is TGTGCCAGCAGCACGGGACTAGCGGGGGGGCTAGAGCAGTTCTTC. It codes for CASSTGLAGGLEQFF.

V usage is TRBV19 and J usage is TRBJ2-6, with D hard to call. CDR1 LNHDA and CDR2 SQIVND come from the germline V gene (reference sequence). The CDR3 has 17 residues. The V gene lost 5 bases and the J gene lost 0 bases, with 14 bases spanning the gap. For the CDR3, the DNA is TGTGCCAGTAGTTGGCGTCATCCGACCTCTGGGGCCAACGTCCTGACTTTC. It is translated as CASSWRHPTSGANVLTF.

A single count supports this clone. The rearrangement links TRBV30 to TRBJ1-5, with D maybe TRBD1 (6 bases). CDR3 size: 14 residues. CDR1 is GTSNPN, CDR2 SVGIG, per germline (reference sequence). The V and J ends lost 1 base and 2 bases respectively, with 9 bases between them. This CDR3 reads CAWSARGGNQPQHF. The CDR3 nucleotides are TGTGCCTGGAGTGCCAGGGGCGGCAATCAGCCCCAGCATTTT.

J is TRBJ1-3 and V is TRBV30; D is undetermined. CDR1 is GTSNPN and CDR2 is SVGIG in the germline V gene (reference sequence). Trimming stripped 0 bases from V and 6 bases from J, with 3 bases between. CDR3 length: 11 amino acids. The CDR3 DNA reads as TGTGCCTGGAGTGTAAAAAACACCATATATTTT. It codes for CAWSVKNTIYF.

The chain carries TRBV6-6 and TRBJ1-2; TRBD1 matches at 8 bases. After removal of 0 bases from V and 6 bases from J, the junction contained 6 bases not matched to a gene. This CDR3 is 15 amino acids long. Germline assignment: CDR1 MNHNY and CDR2 SVGAGI (reference sequence). For the CDR3, the DNA is TGTGCCAGCAGTTACTCGGCAGGGGGCGCGGATGGCTACACCTTC. This translates into CASSYSAGGADGYTF.

The chain joins TRBV18 to TRBJ1-3; 7 nucleotides match TRBD1. The V gene's germline CDR1 is KGHSH and CDR2 LQKENI. The CDR3 sequence is 16 residues long. J lost 0 bases, V lost 5 bases, and 7 bases had no gene match. This chain's CDR3 is CASSSNRGISGNTIYF. In DNA form, the CDR3 reads TGTGCCAGCTCATCAAACAGGGGAATCTCTGGAAACACCATATATTTT.

The chain joins TRBV9 to TRBJ2-7, with 10 bases fitting TRBD2. Germline trimming cut 3 bases from V and 2 bases from J; bases unmatched to any gene: 5. This CDR3 region has 15 residues. Germline assignment: CDR1 SGDLS and CDR2 YYNGEE. The CDR3 DNA is TGTGCCAGCAGCGGGGGACTAGCGACTACCTACGAGCAGTACTTC. Its protein product is CASSGGLATTYEQYF.

CDR3 sequence (DNA): TGTGCCAGTAGTCCCCGAGGGGGACAGAGGAACACTGAAGCTTTCTTT. Translated: CASSPRGGQRNTEAFF. The rearrangement uses TRBV19 and TRBJ1-1, with TRBD1 matching 7 bases. The CDR3 sequence is 16 residues long. CDR1 and CDR2 (germline): LNHDA, SQIVND (reference sequence). V shed 5 bases, J shed 1 base, and the junction held 10 bases outside the gene matches.

The V gene is TRBV21-1, the J gene TRBJ1-2; whether TRBD1, the table's D call, matches the DNA was not checked. TRBV21-1 is a pseudogene locus. The CDR3 spans 17 residues. CDR3 region: CASSKAIRRGINYGYTF. The CDR3 DNA sequence: TGTGCCAGCAGCAAGGCGATCAGAAGGGGGATTAACTATGGCTACACCTTC.

The chain links TRBV7-3 to TRBJ2-5, with 7 bases lining up with TRBD2. The CDR3 runs to 13 residues. J was trimmed by 7 bases and V by 0 bases; bases with no gene match: 2. CDR1 and CDR2 from the germline V gene are SGHTA and FQGTGA. The CDR3 DNA sequence: TGTGCCAGCAGCTTAACGCCGGGAGGGACCCAGTACTTC. Amino acids: CASSLTPGGTQYF.

The chain couples TRBV7-2 to TRBJ1-4, with D uncertain. CDR1 SGHTA and CDR2 FQGNSA come from the germline V gene. The CDR3 covers 13 residues. Trimming left V 5 bases short and J 7 bases short, with 11 bases between. The CDR3 coding sequence is TGTGCCAGCAGCCCCCGGTCGGGTGAAAAACTGTTTTTT. Translated: CASSPRSGEKLFF.

V is TRBV12-3 or TRBV12-4 and J is TRBJ1-6; D unclear. This CDR3 is 13 amino acids long. The V and J ends lost 6 bases and 10 bases respectively, with 13 bases between them. The CDR3 DNA follows: TGTGCCAGCAGCCTAAGGTTGGGGTCACCCCTCCACTTT. The encoded protein is CASSLRLGSPLHF.

V and J are TRBV12-3 or TRBV12-4 and TRBJ2-2; D may be TRBD2 (6 bases). Between the trimmed V and J ends, which lost 5 bases and 8 bases, there was a span of 9 bases. This CDR3 comprises 12 residues. This CDR3 is CASSGLTGELFF. The CDR3 DNA reads as TGTGCCAGCAGTGGACTAACTGGGGAGCTGTTTTTT.

The table lists this clone with a few counts. Its ends do not fully match the called genes, so a read error is possible. This chain joins TRBV15 and TRBJ2-1; 9 bases map to TRBD1. The CDR3 consists of 14 residues. Germline values: CDR1 LNHNV, CDR2 YYDKDF (reference sequence). The CDR3 DNA follows: TGTGCCACCAACAGACAGGGGGTTAAGAATGAGCAGTTCTTC. Amino acids: CATNRQGVKNEQFF. Using reference TRBV15 and TRBJ2-1 for the parts outside the CDR3, the full variable domain is DAMVIQNPRYQVTQFGKPVTLSCSQTLNHNVMYWYQQKSSQAPKLLFHYYDKDFNNEADTPDNFQSRRPNTSFCFLDIRSPGLGDTAMYLCATNRQGVKNEQFFGPGTRLTVL.

The J gene is TRBJ1-2, the V gene TRBV12-3 or TRBV12-4; no definite D call. The V gene lost 6 bases and the J gene lost 8 bases, with 10 bases spanning the gap. This CDR3 comprises 11 residues. CDR3 sequence reads: CASSLRVGYTF. Written as DNA, the CDR3 is TGTGCCAGCAGCCTCAGAGTCGGCTACACCTTC.

The J gene is TRBJ1-5, the V gene TRBV5-4; tentatively, D is TRBD1 (5 bases). The V end was cut by 0 bases, the J end by 4 bases, with 11 bases between. The CDR3 is made up of 15 amino acids. The germline gives CDR1 SGHNT, CDR2 YYREEE (reference sequence). The CDR3 spells CASSLGPDRNQPQHF. The CDR3 nucleotides are TGTGCCAGCAGCTTGGGCCCAGACAGAAATCAGCCCCAGCATTTT.

The rearrangement uses TRBV30 and TRBJ1-1; the match to TRBD1 covers 8 bases. The CDR3 length is 14 residues. J was trimmed by 5 bases and V by 1 base; bases with no gene match: 6. Germline V lookup: CDR1 GTSNPN, CDR2 SVGIG (reference sequence). The CDR3 bases are TGTGCCTGGAGTGCAGGGGGCGGAGGGACTGAAGCTTTCTTT. The encoded protein is CAWSAGGGGTEAFF. The variable domain in full, completed from reference TRBV30 and TRBJ1-1, reads SQTIHQWPATLVQPVGSPLSLECTVEGTSNPNLYWYRQAAGRGLQLLFYSVGIGQISSEVPQNLSASRPQDRQFILSSKKLLLSDSGFYLCAWSAGGGGTEAFFGQGTRLTVV.